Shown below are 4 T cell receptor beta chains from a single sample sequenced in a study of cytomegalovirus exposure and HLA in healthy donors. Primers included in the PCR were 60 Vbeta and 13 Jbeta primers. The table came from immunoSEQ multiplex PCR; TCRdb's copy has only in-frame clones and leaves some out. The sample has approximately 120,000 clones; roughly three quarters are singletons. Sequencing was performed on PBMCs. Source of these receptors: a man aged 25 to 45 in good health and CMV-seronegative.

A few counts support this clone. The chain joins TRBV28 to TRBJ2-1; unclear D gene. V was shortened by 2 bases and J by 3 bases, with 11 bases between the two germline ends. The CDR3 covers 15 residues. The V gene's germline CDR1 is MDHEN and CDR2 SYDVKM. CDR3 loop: CASSLMGLVYNEQFF. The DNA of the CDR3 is TGTGCCAGCAGTTTAATGGGCCTCGTCTACAATGAGCAGTTCTTC.

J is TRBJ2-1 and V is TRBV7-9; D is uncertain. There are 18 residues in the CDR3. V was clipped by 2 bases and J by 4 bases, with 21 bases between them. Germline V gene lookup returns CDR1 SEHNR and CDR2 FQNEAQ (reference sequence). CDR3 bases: TGTGCCAGCAGCTTAACTAATATTACGCCAAACTCATACAATGAGCAGTTCTTC. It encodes CASSLTNITPNSYNEQFF.

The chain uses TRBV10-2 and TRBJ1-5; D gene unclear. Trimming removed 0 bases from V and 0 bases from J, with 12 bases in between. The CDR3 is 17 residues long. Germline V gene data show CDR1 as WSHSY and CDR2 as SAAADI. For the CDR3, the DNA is TGCGCCAGCAGTGAGTCGAGAAAAAGATATAGCAATCAGCCCCAGCATTTT. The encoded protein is CASSESRKRYSNQPQHF.

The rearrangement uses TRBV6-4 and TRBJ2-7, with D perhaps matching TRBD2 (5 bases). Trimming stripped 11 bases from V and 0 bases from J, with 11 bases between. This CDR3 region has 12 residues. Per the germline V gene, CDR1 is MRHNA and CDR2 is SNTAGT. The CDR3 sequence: CAGLSLSYEQYF. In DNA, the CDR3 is TGTGCCGGACTTTCCCTCTCCTACGAGCAGTACTTC.